This paragraph covers one TCR beta chain sequence. This specimen comes from a study of blood T cell repertoires in COVID-19. For the study at large: Both acute and convalescent COVID-19 samples were obtained from the United States, Italy and Spain. Sample material is recorded as cDNA or gDNA derived from T cells, B-cell-depleted T cells, or PBMCs.

Per the original methods: Nucleated cell counts were estimated from reference gene primer amplification. Some clones are missing from TCRdb's copy, which holds only in-frame ones; the method was immunoSEQ multiplex PCR. V and J calls plus clone size are reproduced from that table; the DNA served to infer D and trimming. The sample shows over 200,000 clones, around nine tenths of them seen only once. Germline CDR1 and CDR2: MNHEY and SVGEGT. The CDR3 is made up of 20 amino acids. With 1 base clipped from V and 4 bases from J, the junction kept 19 bases outside the gene matches. What was sequenced was peripheral blood. This rearrangement joins TRBV6-2 or TRBV6-3 to TRBJ1-5, with 7 bases lining up with TRBD1. The TCR sequence derives from a woman aged 55-75 years with acute or convalescent COVID-19. The CDR3 DNA sequence: TGTGCCAGCAGTTACTACGGGGGGGGAACGACAGGGTCGTTGAATCAGCCCCAGCATTTT. This codes for CASSYYGGGTTGSLNQPQHF.